One T cell receptor beta chain is described in this entry. Antigen: not known. The data belong to a study of T cells after yellow fever vaccination. Study-wide results and limits: FACS-sorted repertoires could harbor abundant contaminating bulk-population clonotypes. Reappearing after the booster were most of the clones from primary vaccination (around 95% CD4, approximately 85% CD8).

Trimming removed 1 base at V and 3 bases at J, with 15 bases between. This CDR3 comprises 16 residues. CDR1 and CDR2 from the germline V gene are KGHSY and FQNENV. For TCR, cDNA came from 5'RACE template switching, which added a universal primer site and UMIs. TCRdb fed the 5' RACE reads into MiXCR, producing one record per CDR3 protein. The sample contains a few hundred thousand distinct CDR3 sequences, 15% to 20% of which appear only once. The sequencing here drew on PBMCs, taken 15 days after the yellow fever booster vaccination. The chain combines TRBV16 with TRBJ1-2; possible D gene TRBD1, 5 bases. This receptor was obtained from a man between 25 and 39 years old who received the YFV17D yellow fever vaccine. The CDR3 loop is CASSQLRRGRDYGYTF. The DNA for the CDR3 is TGTGCCAGCAGCCAATTAAGACGGGGGAGAGACTATGGCTACACCTTC.